This T cell receptor beta chain was profiled in a study of Ad26.COV2.S vaccination and SARS-CoV-2 variants. Findings and limits, study-wide: The study found similar non-spike TCR breadth in vaccine and placebo recipients.

Measured with immunoSEQ multiplex PCR; TCRdb has only the in-frame clones, and not every one. The sample has about 260,000 clones; around 88% are singletons. The treatment denotes: 15 to 20 received Ad26.COV2.S at low or high dose, single or two shots; a few received placebo; per-sample allocation not given. The samples date from day 63 after the first vaccine or placebo injection. An Ad26 vector carrying the Wuhan-strain SARS-CoV-2 spike served as the vaccine. Comment on this clone: Its antigen is still unknown.

CDR3 size: 19 residues. The V gene's germline CDR1 is SGHRS and CDR2 YFSETQ. Trimming at V came to 4 bases and at J to 0 bases, leaving 11 bases not matched to a gene. The receptor was derived from a person aged 18-60 years who received the Ad26.COV2.S COVID-19 vaccine or a placebo. The specimen comprised peripheral blood, sampled in a trial of Ad26.COV2.S vaccine versus placebo. V usage is TRBV5-1 and J usage is TRBJ2-1; 12 bases match TRBD2. CDR3 amino acids: CASSLEASGGASSYNEQFF. CDR3 bases: TGCGCCAGCAGCCTTGAGGCTAGCGGGGGGGCGAGCTCCTACAATGAGCAGTTCTTC.